This T cell receptor (beta chain) derives from a study of cytomegalovirus exposure and HLA in healthy donors. V lost 7 bases, J lost 1 base, and 6 bases stayed unmatched. The CDR3 extends over 16 amino acids. The germline gives CDR1 MGHRA, CDR2 YSYEKL. In the PCR, 60 Vbeta and 13 Jbeta primers were used. Using immunoSEQ multiplex PCR, the repertoire was profiled, and TCRdb retains in-frame clones only, with some absent. The table lists about 130,000 clones, approximately 87% of them singletons. Donors sampled were nominally healthy, though unrecorded immune exposures were likely. Specimen: PBMCs. V gene TRBV4-1 combines with J gene TRBJ2-5, with 13 bases fitting TRBD2. The receptor was isolated from a man younger than 30 in good health and CMV-seropositive. This CDR3 is CASTPRLAGGQETQYF. The DNA of the CDR3 is TGCGCCAGCACCCCAAGACTAGCGGGGGGCCAAGAGACCCAGTACTTC.